Listed below are T cell receptor beta chains from one sample, sequenced in a study of CD8 T cells in ankylosing spondylitis. One entry per CDR3 protein results from TCRdb running MiXCR on the 5' RACE reads. The data contain a few hundred thousand distinct CDR3 sequences, around 21% of them singletons. The specimen was blood, either unsorted or a sorted T cell fraction (not recorded which). All receptors come from a female donor with ankylosing spondylitis or in good health (not recorded which). The CDR3 runs from the conserved cysteine through the conserved F or W. A D gene is named only where the DNA matches it firmly. The listing skips clone size in some rows; elsewhere it reads once, few, many or a size class.

clone size: .
V gene: TRBV20-1
D gene: .
J gene: TRBJ2-5
CDR3 protein: CSASSRNQETQYF
CDR3 DNA: TGCAGTGCTAGCTCCAGAAACCAAGAGACCCAGTACTTC

clone size: .
V gene: TRBV30
D gene: .
J gene: TRBJ1-1
CDR3 protein: CAWSPRRGARTEAFF
CDR3 DNA: TGTGCCTGGAGTCCACGCCGGGGGGCGCGAACTGAAGCTTTCTTT

clone size: .
V gene: TRBV29-1
D gene: .
J gene: TRBJ2-1
CDR3 protein: CSVVWAVGNEQFF
CDR3 DNA: TGCAGCGTTGTTTGGGCCGTAGGGAATGAGCAGTTCTTC

clone size: .
V gene: TRBV6-1
D gene: TRBD2
J gene: TRBJ2-3
CDR3 protein: CASRAGTRALDTQYF
CDR3 DNA: TGTGCCAGCAGGGCCGGGACTAGAGCTTTAGATACGCAGTATTTT

clone size: .
V gene: TRBV20-1
D gene: .
J gene: TRBJ1-1
CDR3 protein: CSARPYGGRPEAFF
CDR3 DNA: TGCAGTGCTAGACCCTATGGGGGTCGTCCCGAAGCTTTCTTT

clone size: few
V gene: TRBV6-4
D gene: .
J gene: TRBJ1-1
CDR3 protein: CASSAQWNTEAFF
CDR3 DNA: TGTGCCAGCAGTGCCCAATGGAACACTGAAGCTTTCTTT

clone size: few
V gene: TRBV28
D gene: .
J gene: TRBJ1-5
CDR3 protein: CASTSQGNQPQHF
CDR3 DNA: TGTGCCAGCACCTCCCAGGGGAATCAGCCCCAGCATTTT

clone size: .
V gene: TRBV7-2
D gene: TRBD2
J gene: TRBJ2-7
CDR3 protein: CASSLAGGVSEQYF
CDR3 DNA: TGTGCCAGCAGCTTAGCGGGAGGGGTCAGCGAGCAGTACTTC

clone size: many
V gene: TRBV29-1
D gene: TRBD1
J gene: TRBJ2-7
CDR3 protein: CSVSSRGRGHEQYF
CDR3 DNA: TGCAGCGTCTCATCCAGGGGGCGCGGCCACGAGCAGTACTTC

clone size: .
V gene: TRBV20-1
D gene: TRBD2
J gene: TRBJ2-2
CDR3 protein: CSARGGTNTGELFF
CDR3 DNA: TGCAGTGCTCGGGGGGGAACGAACACCGGGGAGCTGTTTTTT

clone size: .
V gene: TRBV12-3/TRBV12-4
D gene: .
J gene: TRBJ2-7
CDR3 protein: CASSLYPGEQYF
CDR3 DNA: TGTGCCAGCAGCCTATACCCGGGCGAGCAGTACTTC

clone size: many
V gene: TRBV5-1
D gene: TRBD1
J gene: TRBJ2-7
CDR3 protein: CASSLAGRGSVKQYF
CDR3 DNA: TGCGCCAGCAGCTTGGCGGGCAGGGGGTCTGTGAAGCAGTACTTC

clone size: .
V gene: TRBV20-1
D gene: .
J gene: TRBJ2-7
CDR3 protein: CSAEIQASPLEQYF
CDR3 DNA: TGCAGTGCTGAGATACAGGCATCCCCCCTCGAGCAGTACTTC

clone size: few
V gene: TRBV5-1
D gene: .
J gene: TRBJ2-2
CDR3 protein: CASSPGAVTGELFF
CDR3 DNA: TGCGCCAGCAGCCCGGGGGCTGTCACCGGGGAGCTGTTTTTT

clone size: .
V gene: TRBV7-9
D gene: .
J gene: TRBJ2-1
CDR3 protein: CASSWRRSDNEQFF
CDR3 DNA: TGTGCCAGCAGCTGGAGGCGGTCGGACAATGAGCAGTTCTTC

clone size: .
V gene: TRBV6-2/TRBV6-3
D gene: TRBD2
J gene: TRBJ2-7
CDR3 protein: CASSYSSLADIPYEQYF
CDR3 DNA: TGTGCCAGCAGTTACTCGTCACTAGCGGATATACCCTACGAGCAGTACTTC

clone size: few
V gene: TRBV5-1
D gene: TRBD1
J gene: TRBJ1-1
CDR3 protein: CASSSQGAGTEAFF
CDR3 DNA: TGCGCCAGCAGCTCACAGGGGGCAGGGACTGAAGCTTTCTTT

clone size: many
V gene: TRBV29-1
D gene: .
J gene: TRBJ2-1
CDR3 protein: CSVVDGWAIYNEQFF
CDR3 DNA: TGCAGCGTTGTAGACGGATGGGCAATATACAATGAGCAGTTCTTC

clone size: .
V gene: TRBV6-5
D gene: .
J gene: TRBJ2-7
CDR3 protein: CASSYTGTPYYEQYF
CDR3 DNA: TGTGCCAGCAGTTACACCGGGACCCCATACTACGAGCAGTACTTC

clone size: .
V gene: TRBV7-2
D gene: .
J gene: TRBJ2-7
CDR3 protein: CASGLMGGNEQYF
CDR3 DNA: TGTGCCAGCGGTCTAATGGGGGGTAACGAGCAGTACTTC

clone size: .
V gene: TRBV28
D gene: TRBD2
J gene: TRBJ2-1
CDR3 protein: CASSLREGVYNEQFF
CDR3 DNA: TGTGCCAGCAGTTTGCGGGAGGGGGTCTACAATGAGCAGTTCTTC

clone size: .
V gene: TRBV24-1
D gene: .
J gene: TRBJ1-2
CDR3 protein: CATIQLEGIPYGYTF
CDR3 DNA: TGTGCCACAATACAGCTGGAGGGGATCCCCTATGGCTACACCTTC

clone size: .
V gene: TRBV6-1
D gene: .
J gene: TRBJ2-7
CDR3 protein: CASSGQVNFYEQYF
CDR3 DNA: TGTGCCAGCAGTGGTCAGGTAAATTTCTACGAGCAGTACTTC

clone size: many
V gene: TRBV2
D gene: .
J gene: TRBJ2-3
CDR3 protein: CASSPRGRNTDTQYF
CDR3 DNA: TGTGCCAGCAGTCCTAGGGGACGTAACACAGATACGCAGTATTTT

clone size: few
V gene: TRBV11-2
D gene: TRBD1
J gene: TRBJ1-2
CDR3 protein: CASRLTGADGYTF
CDR3 DNA: TGTGCCAGCAGACTAACAGGGGCGGATGGCTACACCTTC

clone size: .
V gene: TRBV20-1
D gene: .
J gene: TRBJ1-1
CDR3 protein: CSARSMNTEAFF
CDR3 DNA: TGCAGTGCTAGAAGTATGAACACTGAAGCTTTCTTT

clone size: .
V gene: TRBV6-1
D gene: .
J gene: TRBJ2-3
CDR3 protein: CASSRGITDTQYF
CDR3 DNA: TGTGCCAGCAGCAGAGGGATCACAGATACGCAGTATTTT

clone size: few
V gene: TRBV6-2/TRBV6-3
D gene: .
J gene: TRBJ2-5
CDR3 protein: CASSQPRNKETQYF
CDR3 DNA: TGTGCCAGCAGTCAACCCCGCAATAAAGAGACCCAGTACTTC

clone size: .
V gene: TRBV7-8
D gene: .
J gene: TRBJ2-7
CDR3 protein: CASSLVGPPYEQYF
CDR3 DNA: TGTGCCAGCAGCTTAGTTGGGCCCCCCTACGAGCAGTACTTC

clone size: .
V gene: TRBV5-1
D gene: TRBD2
J gene: TRBJ2-7
CDR3 protein: CASSPGLAGGLSYEQYF
CDR3 DNA: TGCGCCAGCAGCCCCGGACTAGCGGGAGGCCTCTCCTACGAGCAGTACTTC

clone size: .
V gene: TRBV27
D gene: TRBD1
J gene: TRBJ2-7
CDR3 protein: CASSLSGQGGYEQYF
CDR3 DNA: TGTGCCAGCAGTTTATCCGGACAGGGTGGCTACGAGCAGTACTTC

clone size: few
V gene: TRBV7-9
D gene: .
J gene: TRBJ2-4
CDR3 protein: CASSSTIGIQYF
CDR3 DNA: TGTGCCAGCAGCTCGACTATCGGCATTCAGTACTTC

clone size: few
V gene: TRBV6-1
D gene: .
J gene: TRBJ1-1
CDR3 protein: CASKRDTNTEAFF
CDR3 DNA: TGTGCCAGCAAGAGGGACACGAACACTGAAGCTTTCTTT

clone size: few
V gene: TRBV11-2
D gene: .
J gene: TRBJ2-7
CDR3 protein: CASSLELAGASYEQYF
CDR3 DNA: TGTGCCAGCAGCTTAGAGTTGGCAGGGGCCTCCTACGAGCAGTACTTC

clone size: many
V gene: TRBV12-3/TRBV12-4
D gene: TRBD1
J gene: TRBJ1-5
CDR3 protein: CASSLEGQGSSQPQHF
CDR3 DNA: TGTGCCAGCAGTTTAGAGGGACAGGGATCGAGTCAGCCCCAGCATTTT

clone size: .
V gene: TRBV2
D gene: .
J gene: TRBJ1-1
CDR3 protein: CASSYDKNTEAFF
CDR3 DNA: TGTGCCAGCAGTTATGACAAGAACACTGAAGCTTTCTTT

clone size: few
V gene: TRBV7-2
D gene: .
J gene: TRBJ2-3
CDR3 protein: CASSLDSSLGTDTQYF
CDR3 DNA: TGTGCCAGCAGTCTTGATTCCAGCCTCGGCACAGATACGCAGTATTTT

clone size: .
V gene: TRBV5-1
D gene: .
J gene: TRBJ2-2
CDR3 protein: CASSASKGGPGELFF
CDR3 DNA: TGCGCCAGCAGCGCTTCGAAGGGGGGTCCCGGGGAGCTGTTTTTT

clone size: .
V gene: TRBV29-1
D gene: .
J gene: TRBJ1-2
CDR3 protein: CSVEGGYGYTF
CDR3 DNA: TGCAGCGTTGAAGGGGGGTATGGCTACACCTTC

clone size: few
V gene: TRBV27
D gene: TRBD1
J gene: TRBJ2-3
CDR3 protein: CASSLRQGGTQYF
CDR3 DNA: TGTGCCAGCAGTTTAAGACAGGGGGGTACGCAGTATTTT

clone size: .
V gene: TRBV4-2
D gene: TRBD2
J gene: TRBJ2-1
CDR3 protein: CASSQTGGLAGAAYNEQFF
CDR3 DNA: TGTGCCAGCAGCCAAACCGGGGGACTAGCGGGAGCCGCCTACAATGAGCAGTTCTTC

clone size: few
V gene: TRBV6-1
D gene: .
J gene: TRBJ2-2
CDR3 protein: CASSEWGSGELFF
CDR3 DNA: TGTGCCAGCAGTGAATGGGGAAGCGGGGAGCTGTTTTTT

clone size: few
V gene: TRBV12-3/TRBV12-4
D gene: .
J gene: TRBJ1-2
CDR3 protein: CASSSPGGNYGYTF
CDR3 DNA: TGTGCCAGCAGTTCCCCCGGGGGCAACTATGGCTACACCTTC

clone size: .
V gene: TRBV20-1
D gene: .
J gene: TRBJ2-1
CDR3 protein: CSAPPFSGEQFF
CDR3 DNA: TGCAGTGCGCCCCCCTTCAGTGGTGAGCAGTTCTTC

clone size: .
V gene: TRBV11-2
D gene: TRBD1
J gene: TRBJ1-5
CDR3 protein: CASSRSLGTVNGRNQPQHF
CDR3 DNA: TGTGCCAGCAGCCGCTCACTAGGGACAGTCAATGGACGCAATCAGCCCCAGCATTTT

clone size: few
V gene: TRBV7-9
D gene: TRBD1
J gene: TRBJ2-1
CDR3 protein: CASSSPTGVGNEQFF
CDR3 DNA: TGTGCCAGCAGCTCGCCGACAGGGGTGGGCAATGAGCAGTTCTTC

clone size: few
V gene: TRBV19
D gene: .
J gene: TRBJ2-1
CDR3 protein: CASSMWKITDRPYNEQFF
CDR3 DNA: TGTGCCAGTAGTATGTGGAAAATAACCGACAGGCCCTACAATGAGCAGTTCTTC

clone size: many
V gene: TRBV29-1
D gene: .
J gene: TRBJ1-2
CDR3 protein: CSVVFDYGYTF
CDR3 DNA: TGCAGCGTTGTGTTCGACTATGGCTACACCTTC

clone size: .
V gene: TRBV28
D gene: TRBD2
J gene: TRBJ2-1
CDR3 protein: CASKGGSPPRINEQFF
CDR3 DNA: TGTGCCAGCAAGGGCGGGAGCCCTCCCAGGATAAATGAGCAGTTCTTC

clone size: .
V gene: TRBV20-1
D gene: TRBD2
J gene: TRBJ2-7
CDR3 protein: CSAPTGGSEQYF
CDR3 DNA: TGCAGTGCCCCGACTGGCGGGAGTGAGCAGTACTTC

clone size: .
V gene: TRBV29-1
D gene: .
J gene: TRBJ1-5
CDR3 protein: CSVRDSGDNQPQHF
CDR3 DNA: TGCAGCGTTCGGGATTCGGGGGACAATCAGCCCCAGCATTTT

clone size: few
V gene: TRBV19
D gene: .
J gene: TRBJ1-2
CDR3 protein: CATSEYGGSNYGYTF
CDR3 DNA: TGTGCCACTTCCGAGTATGGGGGGAGTAACTATGGCTACACCTTC

clone size: few
V gene: TRBV4-3
D gene: .
J gene: TRBJ1-2
CDR3 protein: CASSQDRGAGYGYTF
CDR3 DNA: TGCGCCAGCAGCCAAGACAGGGGAGCTGGCTATGGCTACACCTTC